A selection of T cell receptor beta chains follows, all from one sample in a study of CD8 T cells in Susac syndrome. MiXCR, applied by TCRdb to the immunoSEQ multiplex PCR reads, yields one record per CDR3 protein. The sample comprises about 140,000 distinct CDR3 sequences, 94% of which are singletons, and around 0.29% rests with the top ten. Sequenced material: CD8+ T cells from PBMCs. Receptors were obtained from a human donor in good health. The CDR3 runs from the conserved cysteine through the conserved F or W. The D gene is left open where the match is weak. Clone size is given for some rows only: seen once, a few or many times, or a class if the clone is expanded.

size	D	V	J	length	CDR3	DNA
.	.	TRBV12-5	TRBJ1-2	14	CASGGEDANYGYTF	TGTGCTAGTGGGGGAGAGGACGCCAACTATGGCTACACCTTC
.	.	TRBV20-1	TRBJ2-7	13	CSAAGTTDYEQYF	TGCAGTGCTGCCGGGACCACTGACTACGAGCAGTACTTC
.	.	TRBV7-3	TRBJ2-3	13	CASSFGYTDTQYF	TGTGCCAGCAGCTTCGGGTACACAGATACGCAGTATTTT
.	TRBD2	TRBV27	TRBJ2-7	14	CASSFLAGVYEQYF	TGTGCCAGCAGTTTCCTAGCGGGAGTGTACGAGCAGTACTTC
.	TRBD1	TRBV28	TRBJ1-1	16	CASTSPLDRGLTEAFF	TGTGCCAGCACCTCGCCCCTAGACAGGGGGCTTACTGAAGCTTTCTTT
.	.	TRBV5-1	TRBJ2-1	16	CASSSELASSYNEQFF	TGCGCCAGCAGCTCGGAGTTGGCAAGCTCCTACAATGAGCAGTTCTTC
.	.	TRBV29-1	TRBJ1-1	11	CSATENTEAFF	TGCAGCGCAACAGAGAACACTGAAGCTTTCTTT
.	.	TRBV29-1	TRBJ2-1	12	CSVLPPSNEQFF	TGCAGCGTTCTACCCCCGAGCAATGAGCAGTTCTTC
.	.	TRBV20-1	TRBJ2-7	12	CSAKTGTYEQYF	TGCAGTGCTAAGACAGGCACCTACGAGCAGTACTTC
.	.	TRBV29-1	TRBJ2-1	15	CSVDARGDSYNEQFF	TGCAGCGTTGACGCCAGGGGGGACAGTTACAATGAGCAGTTCTTC
.	.	TRBV7-2	TRBJ2-7	13	CASSLGGPYEQYF	TGTGCCAGCAGCTTAGGCGGACCCTACGAGCAGTACTTC
.	.	TRBV3-1	TRBJ2-7	13	CASSQVLHYEQYF	TGTGCCAGCAGCCAAGTTCTCCATTACGAGCAGTACTTC
.	.	TRBV7-9	TRBJ2-7	12	CASSLTPYEQYF	TGTGCCAGCAGCTTGACTCCCTACGAGCAGTACTTC
once	.	TRBV2	TRBJ1-1	14	CASSDPGELPEAFF	TGTGCCAGCAGTGACCCAGGGGAGTTGCCTGAAGCTTTCTTT
.	TRBD1	TRBV6-5	TRBJ2-3	15	CASSYSDRASDTQYF	TGTGCCAGCAGTTACTCCGACAGGGCTTCAGATACGCAGTATTTT
.	.	TRBV4-2	TRBJ2-7	15	CASSQEEGPTYEQYF	TGTGCCAGCAGCCAAGAGGAGGGGCCTACCTACGAGCAGTACTTC
.	TRBD2	TRBV6-2/TRBV6-3	TRBJ2-1	16	CASSYSGLAGSNEQFF	TGTGCCAGCAGTTACTCAGGACTAGCGGGGAGCAATGAGCAGTTCTTC
.	.	TRBV7-9	TRBJ1-1	13	CASSRNRVAEAFF	TGTGCCAGCAGCCGGAACAGGGTCGCTGAAGCTTTCTTT
.	.	TRBV28	TRBJ2-5	11	CASSFSWAQYF	TGTGCCAGCAGTTTCAGTTGGGCCCAGTACTTC
.	.	TRBV29-1	TRBJ2-3	14	CSVVGIPRTDTQYF	TGCAGCGTTGTCGGGATTCCACGCACAGATACGCAGTATTTT
.	.	TRBV13	TRBJ2-5	13	CASSLAGGETQYF	TGTGCCAGCAGCTTAGCCGGCGGGGAGACCCAGTACTTC
.	.	TRBV6-6	TRBJ2-7	15	CASRPGTHSLREQYF	TGTGCCAGCAGGCCCGGGACCCATTCTTTACGAGAGCAGTACTTC
.	TRBD2	TRBV7-6	TRBJ2-3	20	CASSLAPGTSGSGYTDTQYF	TGTGCCAGCAGCTTAGCACCCGGGACTAGCGGGAGCGGGTACACAGATACGCAGTATTTT
.	.	TRBV6-2/TRBV6-3	TRBJ1-1	11	CASSSGFEAFF	TGTGCCAGCAGTTCTGGGTTCGAAGCTTTCTTT
.	.	TRBV24-1	TRBJ1-1	13	CATSGWTDTEAFF	TGTGCCACCAGTGGGTGGACCGACACTGAAGCTTTCTTT
.	TRBD2	TRBV27	TRBJ2-7	14	CASSMTSGTYEQYF	TGTGCCAGCAGTATGACTAGCGGTACCTACGAGCAGTACTTC
once	.	TRBV19	TRBJ2-4	11	CASGDRNIQYF	TGTGCCAGTGGCGACAGAAACATTCAGTACTTC
.	TRBD1	TRBV4-3	TRBJ2-7	15	CASSQSPTGSYEQYF	TGCGCCAGCAGCCAATCTCCGACAGGGTCCTACGAGCAGTACTTC
.	TRBD1	TRBV12-5	TRBJ1-5	15	CASGPDRDSNQPQHF	TGTGCTAGTGGTCCGGACAGGGACAGCAATCAGCCCCAGCATTTT
.	.	TRBV27	TRBJ2-4	20	CASSFSGDRDMRGDLNIQYF	TGTGCCAGCAGTTTTTCAGGGGACCGGGATATGAGAGGGGATTTAAACATTCAGTACTTC
.	.	TRBV29-1	TRBJ2-3	13	CSVVGLNTDTQYF	TGCAGCGTTGTCGGTCTCAACACAGATACGCAGTATTTT
.	.	TRBV11-2	TRBJ2-6	16	CASSLDIRVGANVLTF	TGTGCCAGCAGCTTAGATATCAGGGTTGGGGCCAACGTCCTGACTTTC
.	TRBD2	TRBV25-1	TRBJ2-3	15	CASSELAGGPDTQYF	TGTGCCAGCAGTGAATTAGCGGGAGGACCAGATACGCAGTATTTT
.	.	TRBV7-2	TRBJ2-5	14	CASSSHLGAETQYF	TGTGCCAGCAGCTCGCACTTGGGGGCGGAGACCCAGTACTTC
.	.	TRBV20-1	TRBJ1-2	15	CSARDRTGRDYGYTF	TGCAGTGCTAGAGATCGAACGGGACGTGACTATGGCTACACCTTC
.	TRBD2	TRBV5-6	TRBJ2-7	14	CASTGTSAAYEQYF	TGTGCCAGCACCGGGACTAGCGCAGCCTACGAGCAGTACTTC
.	TRBD1	TRBV2	TRBJ2-7	14	CATHATGQVYEQYF	TGTGCCACGCACGCTACGGGACAGGTCTACGAGCAGTACTTC
.	.	TRBV7-9	TRBJ2-3	15	CASSLGISAADTQYF	TGTGCCAGCAGCTTAGGGATAAGTGCAGCAGATACGCAGTATTTT
once	.	TRBV29-1	TRBJ2-1	15	CSVEGTGRGNNEQFF	TGCAGCGTTGAAGGAACCGGGAGAGGAAACAATGAGCAGTTCTTC
.	TRBD2	TRBV7-2	TRBJ2-5	16	CASSQRLAGSRETQYF	TGTGCCAGCAGCCAACGACTAGCGGGGTCCAGGGAGACCCAGTACTTC
.	.	TRBV12-3/TRBV12-4	TRBJ2-5	13	CASSLSDGETQYF	TGTGCCAGCAGTTTATCGGATGGGGAGACCCAGTACTTC
.	TRBD2	TRBV20-1	TRBJ2-3	14	CSAAGTSGTDTQYF	TGCAGTGCAGCCGGGACTAGCGGCACAGATACGCAGTATTTT
.	.	TRBV4-3	TRBJ2-1	17	CASSQEGGGPASNEQFF	TGCGCCAGCAGCCAAGAAGGGGGTGGACCGGCCAGCAATGAGCAGTTCTTC
.	.	TRBV2	TRBJ2-7	13	CASSGGLNYEQYF	TGTGCCAGCAGTGGCGGACTAAATTACGAGCAGTACTTC
.	TRBD2	TRBV27	TRBJ2-7	16	CASSLAALAAEYEQYF	TGTGCCAGCAGTTTAGCGGCTCTAGCGGCCGAATACGAGCAGTACTTC
.	.	TRBV30	TRBJ1-1	13	CAWSDRVNTEAFF	TGTGCCTGGAGTGACAGGGTGAACACTGAAGCTTTCTTT
.	.	TRBV19	TRBJ2-7	14	CASSMEGFSYEQYF	TGTGCCAGTAGTATGGAAGGCTTCTCCTACGAGCAGTACTTC
.	TRBD2	TRBV30	TRBJ2-7	14	CAWSGGLGRDEQYF	TGTGCCTGGAGTGGAGGACTAGGTCGGGACGAGCAGTACTTC
.	.	TRBV7-9	TRBJ2-1	14	CASSLESRDDEQFF	TGTGCCAGCAGCTTAGAGTCTAGAGACGATGAGCAGTTCTTC
.	.	TRBV5-4	TRBJ2-1	11	CASSLVMEQFF	TGTGCCAGCAGCTTGGTCATGGAGCAGTTCTTC
few	.	TRBV19	TRBJ2-7	13	CASSLGSHYEQYF	TGTGCCAGTAGCTTAGGGTCGCACTACGAGCAGTACTTC
.	.	TRBV6-5	TRBJ1-5	14	CASSYSAGGQPQHF	TGTGCCAGCAGTTACTCAGCGGGGGGGCAGCCCCAGCATTTT
.	.	TRBV28	TRBJ1-1	13	CASSDRLNTEAFF	TGTGCCAGCAGCGACAGGCTGAACACTGAAGCTTTCTTT
.	.	TRBV29-1	TRBJ2-7	15	CSVEGPTDKTYEQYF	TGCAGCGTTGAAGGTCCTACGGACAAAACCTACGAGCAGTACTTC
.	TRBD1	TRBV14	TRBJ1-2	16	CASSQDGTGGAYGYTF	TGTGCCAGCAGCCAAGATGGGACAGGGGGCGCGTATGGCTACACCTTC